This entry is about one TCR beta chain. Its antigen is not identified. The TCRbeta library incorporated unique molecular identifiers. TCRdb redid the calling of the PCR reads with MiXCR, one entry per CDR3 protein. This repertoire shows about 110,000 distinct CDR3 sequences, 5.5% to 7% found once; its top ten account for roughly 24%. These data are taken from a study of T-cell reconstitution after alpha-beta-depleted transplantation in children. Trimming cost V 4 bases and J 8 bases, with 12 bases left between them. Germline V gene data show CDR1 as SGHDT and CDR2 as YYEEEE. This CDR3 is built from 12 residues. Regarding the study as a whole: T-cell counts and diversity at one year following transplant were attributed mainly to newly produced T cells. Reportedly, alpha-beta T cells present about two months post-transplant originated from several hundred expanded clones of graft origin.

This chain connects TRBV5-6 to TRBJ1-2, with D tentatively TRBD1 (6 bases). The TCR sequence derives from a male patient aged 2 to 9 who had a stem cell transplant for acute lymphoblastic leukemia, so the T cells may come from the graft donor. The material was PBMCs, mostly from graft donor cells, obtained 360 days after TCRalphabeta/CD19-depleted stem cell transplant. In DNA, the CDR3 is TGTGCCAGCAGCCTACAGGGATGGGGCTACACCTTC. Translating it yields CASSLQGWGYTF.